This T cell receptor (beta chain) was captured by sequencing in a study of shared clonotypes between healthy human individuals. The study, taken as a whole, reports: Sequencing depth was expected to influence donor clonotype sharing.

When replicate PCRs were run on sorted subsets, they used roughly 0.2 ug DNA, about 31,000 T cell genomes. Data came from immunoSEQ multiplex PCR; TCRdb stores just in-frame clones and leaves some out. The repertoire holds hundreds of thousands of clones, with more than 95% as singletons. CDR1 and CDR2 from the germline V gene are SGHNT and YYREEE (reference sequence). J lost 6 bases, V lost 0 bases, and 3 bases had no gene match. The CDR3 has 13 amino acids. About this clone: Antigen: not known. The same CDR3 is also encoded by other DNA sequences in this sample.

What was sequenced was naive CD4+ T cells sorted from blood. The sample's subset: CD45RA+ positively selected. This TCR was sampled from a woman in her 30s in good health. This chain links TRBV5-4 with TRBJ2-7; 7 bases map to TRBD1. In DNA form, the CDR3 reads TGTGCCAGCAGCTTGGCAGGGGGTCCCGAGCAGTACTTC. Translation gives CASSLAGGPEQYF.